The clone carrying this T cell receptor (beta chain) was found a few times. One entry per CDR3 protein results from TCRdb running MiXCR on the 5' RACE reads. Seen here are 24,000 or so distinct CDR3 sequences, 5.5% to 8.5% observed once, and the top ten hold more than 13%. Time point in this sample: sample taken at primary tumor resection. Unsorted whole RNA from tumor, nontumor lung or frozen PBMC underwent sequencing. Patients with untreated early-stage non-small cell lung cancer, numbering 72, were the donors. This sample is part of a study of spatial heterogeneity in lung cancer. CDR3 length equals 15 residues. J gave up 10 bases and V 5 bases, and 9 bases lay outside the gene matches. Germline loops: CDR1 MNHNY, CDR2 SVGAGI (reference sequence).

The TCR comes from a male donor with early-stage non-small cell lung cancer. Sample: PBMCs, taken at surgery. This chain joins TRBV6-6 and TRBJ1-6, with 9 bases aligning to TRBD1. The CDR3: CASSNPGTGFSPLHF. CDR3 bases: TGTGCCAGCAGTAATCCTGGGACAGGGTTCTCACCCCTCCACTTT.